The clone carrying this T cell receptor (beta chain) appeared many times. Its antigen is not known. Thyroid ultrasound and orbital computed tomography, with clinical symptoms and serum thyroxine and TRAb, informed diagnoses. Germline V CDR1 and CDR2: LNHDA, SQIVND (reference sequence). V shed 7 bases, J shed 4 bases, and the junction held 11 bases outside the gene matches. The length of the CDR3 is 16 residues. The investigators amplified TCR beta CDR3 regions from RNA transcripts. HTBI primers drove first-round RT-PCR of the TCR CDR3. TCRdb independently ran MiXCR on the multiplex PCR reads; one entry per CDR3 protein. In the table there are approximately 150,000 distinct CDR3 sequences, over 7.5% of which are singletons. This entry belongs to a study of T cells in Graves' hyperthyroidism and ophthalmopathy. Points from the study as a whole: Progression to ophthalmopathy was predicted a median of roughly 6.5 months early. Clonotypes that were expanded in thyroid above 0.001 mostly appeared in blood too.

This receptor was taken from a young woman with Graves' hyperthyroidism that later progressed to Graves' ophthalmopathy. Sample: blood. The V gene is TRBV19, the J gene TRBJ2-2, with 8 bases that match TRBD1. The CDR3 DNA reads TGTGCCAGTACTCAGGACAGGGCAGTGTTCACCGGGGAGCTGTTTTTT. Amino acid sequence: CASTQDRAVFTGELFF.